The 10 T cell receptor beta chains below all came from one sample that was sequenced in a study of HIV-infected patients and healthy controls. Alpha and beta constant-region primers primed reverse transcription of around 500 ng RNA. Each of the alpha and beta chains got its own library through chain-specific third strand synthesis with indices. Each CDR3 protein gets one entry after TCRdb re-called the 5' RACE reads with MiXCR. Altogether 18,000 or so distinct CDR3 sequences are present, 8.5% being singletons, with the ten largest covering 21%. Antiretroviral therapy had run roughly three months, about 14 weeks, before follow-up blood collection. All unsorted peripheral T cells were captured because whole blood was used without fractionation. Sequencing was performed on blood, taken during antiretroviral therapy. These receptors were taken from an adult with HIV infection.

This clonotype was counted many times. The rearrangement links TRBV15 to TRBJ2-3; 10 bases are a match to TRBD2. This CDR3 region has 15 residues. CDR1 is LNHNV and CDR2 is YYDKDF in the germline V gene (reference sequence). With 1 base clipped from V and 4 bases from J, the junction kept 2 bases outside the gene matches. The CDR3 sequence: CATSRVAGGADTQYF. The CDR3 DNA follows: TGTGCCACCAGCAGAGTAGCGGGGGGAGCAGATACGCAGTATTTT.

On this clonotype: A much larger clone is a single base away; this may be a read error. The chain links TRBV20-1 to TRBJ2-3; tentative D call: TRBD2 (5 bases). Looked up from germline, CDR1 is DFQATT and CDR2 is SNEGSKA (reference sequence). The CDR3 is 13 residues long. The CDR3 sequence: CSAGSSSTDTQCF. The CDR3 nucleotides are TGCAGTGCGGGGAGCTCTAGCACAGATACGCAGTGTTTT.

This clonotype was counted many times. A junction end diverges from the germline sequence, so it may reflect a read error. This chain connects TRBV7-2 to TRBJ2-1; the D gene could be TRBD1 or TRBD2 (6 bases each). Germline CDR1 is SGHTA and CDR2 is FQGNSA. The CDR3 runs 12 residues. In DNA, the CDR3 is TGTGCCAGCAGCATAGGGGGGCGGCCTCCTATCTTC. Amino acid sequence: CASSIGGRPPIF.

This clonotype was seen a handful of times. The V and J genes are TRBV28 and TRBJ2-7; 7 bases are a match to TRBD1. The length of the CDR3 is 14 residues. Unmatched junction bases numbered 4, after V lost 2 bases and J lost 3 bases. CDR1 is MDHEN and CDR2 is SYDVKM in the germline V gene. The CDR3 loop is CASSLKGAVYEQYF. In DNA form, the CDR3 reads TGTGCCAGCAGTTTAAAGGGGGCGGTCTACGAGCAGTACTTC.

The table lists this clonotype with many counts. The chain employs TRBV2 and TRBJ2-7; 8 positions match TRBD1. The CDR3 covers 13 residues. Germline CDR1 reads SNHLY; CDR2 reads FYNNEI. J was trimmed by 4 bases and V by 7 bases; bases with no gene match: 6. The DNA of the CDR3 is TGTGCCAGCATCGAGGACAGGGCTTACGAGCAGTACTTC. This gives the protein CASIEDRAYEQYF.

This clonotype was observed many times. The chain joins TRBV28 to TRBJ1-1; D remains ambiguous. The V end lost 10 bases, the J end lost 0 bases, and 12 bases lay between the germline ends. Germline-derived CDR1 and CDR2 are MDHEN and SYDVKM. There are 13 residues in the CDR3. CDR3 residues: CANQDGMNTEAFF. The CDR3 region has the DNA TGTGCCAACCAAGACGGCATGAACACTGAAGCTTTCTTT.

This clonotype was seen repeatedly, ten times or more. The chain uses TRBV19 and TRBJ2-1; D possibly matches TRBD1 or TRBD2 (5 bases each). The CDR3 has 14 residues. Germline CDR1 is LNHDA and CDR2 is SQIVND (reference sequence). V was pared by 4 bases and J by 3 bases, with 10 bases between. CDR3 in amino acids: CASSTGTIYNEQFF. Here the CDR3 DNA reads TGTGCCAGTAGTACCGGGACCATCTACAATGAGCAGTTCTTC.

This clonotype occurred a few times. The chain couples TRBV12-3 or TRBV12-4 to TRBJ1-1; the match to TRBD1 covers 11 bases. The CDR3 loop spans 18 amino acids. Trimming took 6 bases from V and 3 from J; bases not matched to a gene: 15. DNA for the CDR3: TGTGCCAGCAGCCGCCGGACAGGGGGCTTGGTACTAGACACTGAAGCTTTCTTT. This encodes CASSRRTGGLVLDTEAFF.

In this sample, this clonotype turned up many times. V is TRBV10-3 and J is TRBJ2-7, with a tentative D call TRBD2 (5 bases). The V and J ends lost 7 bases and 1 base respectively, with 11 bases between them. The germline V gene encodes CDR1 ENHRY and CDR2 SYGVKD. There are 13 residues in the CDR3. CDR3 amino acids: CAIMDGVSYEQYF. The DNA for the CDR3 is TGTGCCATCATGGACGGGGTTTCCTACGAGCAGTACTTC.

This clonotype was detected many times. The CDR3 region is CSARAAPGPQHF. The CDR3 DNA follows: TGCAGTGCTAGAGCCGCTCCGGGGCCCCAGCATTTT. This chain connects TRBV20-1 to TRBJ1-5; D gene unclear. The germline V and J ends were trimmed by 1 base and 9 bases, with 10 bases remaining between them. There are 12 residues in the CDR3. Germline assignment: CDR1 DFQATT and CDR2 SNEGSKA (reference sequence).